This T cell receptor beta chain is from a study of vaccination and CD4 T cells after COVID-19. As for the study in general: Of the convalescent patients, who were SARS-CoV-2 positive by nasal swab PCR, fewer than 10 had mild and one severe disease. Controls had a CEFX pool, an HIV-1 Nef pool, or no peptide added.

The CDR3 contains 13 residues. Trimming left V 0 bases short and J 7 bases short, with 10 bases between. Germline V CDR1 and CDR2: SGHRS, YFSETQ. A note on this clonotype: Antigen specificity is unknown.

Sequenced with the Oncomine TCR Beta short-read assay was DNA taken from cultured CD4+ T cells. TCRdb re-analysed the PCR reads in MiXCR, keeping a single row per CDR3 protein. The table records about 20,000 distinct CDR3 sequences, about 56% of them present only once. The treatment here: roughly 10-day PBMC culture with coronavirus spike peptide pools or control peptides (ViraFEST assay). ViraFEST used peptide pools to expand antigen-specific T cells and subsequently sequenced their TCRs. Cultures used a few million PBMCs per well, around 11 IU/ml IL-2 and approximately 10 ug/ml peptides. V usage is TRBV5-1 and J usage is TRBJ1-2; D perhaps matches TRBD1 (5 bases). This TCR was sampled from a human donor who had recovered from COVID-19. The sample here was CD4+ T cells from blood, cultured in vitro, taken before SARS-CoV-2 vaccination. CDR3 sequence (DNA): TGCGCCAGCAGCTTGGATGCAGGGTCTGGCTACACCTTC. It encodes CASSLDAGSGYTF.